The 32 T cell receptor beta chains listed next were all sequenced from one sample in a study of blood T cell repertoires in COVID-19. The data were produced by immunoSEQ multiplex PCR, yet TCRdb's version contains in-frame clones alone and is incomplete. The table lists 450,000 or so clones, 89% of them singletons, with roughly 0.9% in the top ten. Sequencing was done on a sample of peripheral blood. The receptors shown here come from a man aged 18 to 30 with COVID-19, enrolled during active disease.

The rearrangement joins TRBV18 to TRBJ2-2, with D possibly matching TRBD1 (6 bases). V was cut by 2 bases and J by 0 bases, with 10 bases left in between. This CDR3 has 16 residues. CDR1 KGHSH and CDR2 LQKENI come from the germline V gene. The CDR3 DNA is TGTGCCAGCTCACCAACCGGGACAACGAACACCGGGGAGCTGTTTTTT. Translated: CASSPTGTTNTGELFF.

The V and J genes are TRBV11-2 and TRBJ1-2, with a weak D call TRBD1 (5 bases). Per the germline V gene, CDR1 is SGHAT and CDR2 is FQNNGV. Trimming pared 5 bases from V and 0 bases from J, leaving 13 bases between. The CDR3 length is 15 residues. As DNA, the CDR3 is TGTGCCAGCAGCCCGACAGCAACAGCTAACTATGGCTACACCTTC. It specifies CASSPTATANYGYTF. The full variable domain, its missing parts supplied by reference TRBV11-2 and TRBJ1-2, is EAGVAQSPRYKIIEKRQSVAFWCNPISGHATLYWYQQILGQGPKLLIQFQNNGVVDDSQLPKDRFSAERLKGVDSTLKIQPAKLEDSAVYLCASSPTATANYGYTFGSGTRLTVV.

This clone was picked up a small number of times. V and J are TRBV27 and TRBJ2-7, with TRBD2 as a possible D gene (6 bases). The CDR3 length is 15 residues. Trimming left V 2 bases short and J 0 bases short, with 11 bases between. The germline CDR1 and CDR2 sequences are MNHEY and SMNVEV (reference sequence). DNA of the CDR3: TGTGCCAGCAGTTTAAAGGCGGGGAGCTCCTACGAGCAGTACTTC. Protein product: CASSLKAGSSYEQYF.

This clone has a single count. V gene TRBV6-4 combines with J gene TRBJ2-7; tentative D call: TRBD1 (7 bases). Looked up from germline, CDR1 is MRHNA and CDR2 is SNTAGT. The CDR3 is made up of 14 amino acids. V lost 4 bases and J 1 base, leaving 11 bases between the germline ends. The CDR3 reads CASSVQGGSYEQYF. CDR3 nucleotides: TGTGCCAGCAGTGTCCAGGGGGGATCCTACGAGCAGTACTTC.

The rearrangement uses TRBV6-5 and TRBJ2-1, with TRBD2 matching 12 bases. J was trimmed by 4 bases and V by 3 bases; bases with no gene match: 4. CDR1 and CDR2 from the germline V gene are MNHEY and SVGAGI. The CDR3 runs 16 residues. CDR3 nucleotide sequence: TGTGCCAGCAGTTATTTACTAGCGGGGGGTTACAATGAGCAGTTCTTC. This gives the protein CASSYLLAGGYNEQFF.

V is TRBV3-1 (or the pseudogene TRBV3-2) and J is TRBJ2-1; 7 bases are a match to TRBD2. Germline V lookup: CDR1 LGHDT, CDR2 YNNKEL (reference sequence). The CDR3 runs 13 residues. Germline trimming cut 4 bases from V and 12 bases from J; bases unmatched to any gene: 9. CDR3 in amino acids: CASSPRGDSRQFF. The CDR3 DNA reads TGTGCCAGCAGCCCTCGGGGGGACTCGCGGCAGTTCTTC.

The V and J genes are TRBV4-2 and TRBJ2-7, with 11 nucleotides matching TRBD2. Germline lookup yields CDR1 LGHNA and CDR2 YNFKEQ. The V segment lost 4 bases and the J segment 4 bases; nucleotides outside the gene matches: 9. The CDR3 spans 16 residues. Here the CDR3 reads CASSPEMGLADYEQYF. The CDR3 nucleotides are TGTGCCAGCAGCCCGGAGATGGGACTAGCGGATTACGAGCAGTACTTC.

The chain combines TRBV5-1 with TRBJ1-1, with 7 nucleotides matching TRBD1. This CDR3 contains 14 residues. The trim removed 4 bases at V and 2 bases at J, leaving 5 bases unmatched. Per germline, CDR1 SGHRS and CDR2 YFSETQ. CDR3 DNA sequence: TGCGCCAGCAGCCGGACAGGCGTTAACACTGAAGCTTTCTTT. Residues: CASSRTGVNTEAFF.

This clone was seen more than once but under ten times. The chain employs TRBV19 and TRBJ2-5; 12 bases match TRBD2. Germline CDR1 LNHDA, CDR2 SQIVND (reference sequence). This CDR3 comprises 15 residues. The V and J ends lost 3 bases and 4 bases, in that order; junction bases with no gene match: 3. This CDR3 reads CASSIAGLAGETQYF. In DNA, the CDR3 is TGTGCCAGTAGTATCGCGGGACTAGCGGGAGAGACCCAGTACTTC.

The rearrangement uses TRBV28 and TRBJ1-1; 7 bases match TRBD1. CDR3 length: 15 amino acids. In germline, CDR1 is MDHEN, CDR2 SYDVKM. J lost 0 bases, V lost 3 bases, and 4 bases had no gene match. This CDR3 reads CASSFPGQMNTEAFF. In DNA form, the CDR3 reads TGTGCCAGCAGTTTCCCGGGACAGATGAACACTGAAGCTTTCTTT. The whole variable domain, filled in from reference TRBV28 and TRBJ1-1, reads DVKVTQSSRYLVKRTGEKVFLECVQDMDHENMFWYRQDPGLGLRLIYFSYDVKMKEKGDIPEGYSVSREKKERFSLILESASTNQTSMYLCASSFPGQMNTEAFFGQGTRLTVV.

This clone was detected a few times. The genes are TRBV12-5 and TRBJ2-4; 9 nucleotides agree with TRBD2. The trim removed 1 base at V and 6 bases at J, leaving 7 bases unmatched. CDR3 size: 16 residues. Looked up from germline, CDR1 is LGHNT and CDR2 is FRNRAP. The CDR3 loop is CASGLGSGGTRNIQYF. For the CDR3, the DNA is TGTGCTAGTGGTTTGGGGAGCGGGGGGACTAGAAACATTCAGTACTTC.

V gene TRBV9 combines with J gene TRBJ1-1; D remains unclear. Germline V lookup: CDR1 SGDLS, CDR2 YYNGEE. Trimming shortened V by 2 bases and J by 2 bases, and 10 bases separated the two germline ends. This CDR3 comprises 14 residues. The CDR3 region is CASSVGGYNTEAFF. As DNA, the CDR3 is TGTGCCAGCAGCGTCGGAGGGTATAACACTGAAGCTTTCTTT.

The J gene is TRBJ1-3, the V gene TRBV12-5; D is unresolved. Between the trimmed V and J ends, which lost 3 bases and 3 bases, there was a span of 9 bases. Germline CDR1 reads LGHNT; CDR2 reads FRNRAP. There are 14 residues in the CDR3. CDR3 sequence (DNA): TGTGCTAGTGGTTTCTACGGGATTGGAAACACCATATATTTT. It translates to CASGFYGIGNTIYF.

In its sample, this clone was seen a few times. This chain links TRBV27 with TRBJ1-2; TRBD1 matches at 9 bases. V lost 6 bases and J lost 4; bases outside the gene matches: 6. The CDR3 has 14 residues. Looked up from germline, CDR1 is MNHEY and CDR2 is SMNVEV (reference sequence). CDR3: CASRGQGSLYGYTF. The CDR3 DNA reads as TGTGCCAGCAGGGGACAGGGAAGCCTCTATGGCTACACCTTC.

A single count supports this clone. The V call is TRBV23-1, the J call TRBJ2-7; 8 nucleotides align to TRBD1. TRBV23-1 is an open reading frame, and its role is uncertain. The V and J ends lost 0 bases and 5 bases, in that order; junction bases with no gene match: 6. CDR3 length: 15 amino acids. The CDR3 reads CASSQSTGDTHEQYF. CDR3 in DNA: TGCGCCAGCAGTCAATCGACAGGGGACACCCACGAGCAGTACTTC.

The chain joins TRBV18 to TRBJ2-6; D may be TRBD1 (5 bases). Germline CDR1 KGHSH, CDR2 LQKENI. This CDR3 is built from 20 residues. Trimming stripped 0 bases from V and 0 bases from J, with 18 bases between. The CDR3 protein is CASSPPRGSELTSGANVLTF. The CDR3 DNA sequence: TGTGCCAGCTCACCACCAAGGGGTAGTGAACTGACCTCTGGGGCCAACGTCCTGACTTTC.

V usage is TRBV4-1 and J usage is TRBJ1-1; weak D call: TRBD1 (6 bases). The V gene lost 6 bases and the J gene lost 6 bases, with 11 bases spanning the gap. The CDR3 contains 12 residues. CDR1 is MGHRA, CDR2 YSYEKL, per germline. For the CDR3, the DNA is TGCGCCAGCAGTATCAGGGGAGCTGAAGCTTTCTTT. Translated, it gives CASSIRGAEAFF.

V and J are TRBV7-9 and TRBJ2-7; 7 nucleotides agree with TRBD1. The CDR3 is 15 amino acids. Germline V gene sequence: CDR1 SEHNR, CDR2 FQNEAQ (reference sequence). Trimming cost V 5 bases and J 4 bases; bases outside gene matches: 11. The CDR3 reads CASSAGEGAIYEQYF. CDR3 bases: TGTGCCAGCAGCGCCGGCGAGGGGGCAATTTACGAGCAGTACTTC.

The CDR3 region is CASSDRGMGLSYEQYF. As DNA, the CDR3 is TGTGCCAGCAGTGACCGAGGGATGGGACTGTCCTACGAGCAGTACTTC. The rearrangement joins TRBV6-1 to TRBJ2-7; possibly TRBD2 for D (6 bases). This CDR3 is 16 amino acids long. V lost 3 bases and J lost 1, with 16 bases in between. From germline, CDR1 is MNHNS and CDR2 SASEGT.

The V call is TRBV11-2, the J call TRBJ2-7; 7 bases align to TRBD1. Germline V gives CDR1 SGHAT, CDR2 FQNNGV. This CDR3 spans 13 amino acids. V trimming: 5 bases; J trimming: 9 bases; junction bases outside the gene matches: 10. The DNA of the CDR3 is TGTGCCAGCAGCCCAAGGCGTCAGGGGGTGCAGTACTTC. The encoded protein is CASSPRRQGVQYF.

V gene TRBV27 combines with J gene TRBJ2-2, with 15 bases fitting TRBD2. The germline CDR1 and CDR2 sequences are MNHEY and SMNVEV (reference sequence). CDR3 size: 18 residues. V shed 5 bases and J 4 bases; nucleotides not matched to a gene: 8. Here the CDR3 DNA reads TGTGCCAGCAGTCACGGACTAGCGGGGGGGCCGGGCACCGGGGAGCTGTTTTTT. Translated: CASSHGLAGGPGTGELFF.

This chain joins TRBV5-4 and TRBJ2-7, with 8 bases matching TRBD2. Germline V gene data show CDR1 as SGHNT and CDR2 as YYREEE (reference sequence). The CDR3 loop spans 14 amino acids. The J segment lost 5 bases and the V segment lost 2 bases, leaving 6 bases of the junction unmatched. CDR3 residues: CASSLRGGVDEQYF. The CDR3 nucleotides read TGTGCCAGCAGCTTACGGGGGGGCGTGGACGAGCAGTACTTC.

The CDR3 region is CASSPRRETQYF. The CDR3 DNA reads as TGTGCCAGCAGCCCTAGGCGGGAGACCCAGTACTTC. The genes are TRBV11-3 and TRBJ2-5; D is ambiguous. This CDR3 comprises 12 residues. With 5 bases removed from V and 5 bases from J, the gap between germline ends came to 9 bases. Germline-derived CDR1 and CDR2 are SGHNT and YENEEA.

On this clone itself: The same CDR3 also results from other DNA sequences found in this sample. This chain joins TRBV10-3 and TRBJ2-7; TRBD1 matches at 8 bases. This CDR3 is built from 13 residues. The ends lost 2 bases at V and 3 bases at J; junction bases unmatched: 0. The germline gives CDR1 ENHRY, CDR2 SYGVKD. The CDR3 DNA follows: TGTGCCATCAGTGAGGGACAGGGCTACGAGCAGTACTTC. This gives the protein CAISEGQGYEQYF.

The rearrangement uses TRBV11-2 and TRBJ1-3, with D uncertain. Trimming shortened V by 1 base and J by 2 bases, and 12 bases separated the two germline ends. Germline V gene sequence: CDR1 SGHAT, CDR2 FQNNGV. The CDR3 runs to 16 residues. CDR3 nucleotide sequence: TGTGCCAGCAGCTTAGTCATGGGAGGGACTGGAAACACCATATATTTT. This encodes CASSLVMGGTGNTIYF.

This chain uses TRBV6-5 with TRBJ2-3; 8 bases match TRBD2. Germline CDR1 and CDR2: MNHEY and SVGAGI. The J segment lost 5 bases and the V segment lost 4 bases, leaving 5 bases of the junction unmatched. This CDR3 has 14 residues. In DNA, the CDR3 is TGTGCCAGCAGTTTTTCGGGGGGGGTAGATACGCAGTATTTT. It codes for CASSFSGGVDTQYF.

The V and J genes are TRBV5-4 and TRBJ2-1, with D unclear. CDR1 SGHNT and CDR2 YYREEE come from the germline V gene (reference sequence). The CDR3 spans 12 residues. V was trimmed by 3 bases and J by 9 bases, leaving 10 bases between them. The CDR3 DNA sequence: TGTGCCAGCAGCTACGAGGATGGTGAGCAGTTCTTC. This translates into CASSYEDGEQFF.

The J gene is TRBJ2-7, the V gene TRBV5-4, with TRBD2 as a possible D gene (5 bases). Per germline, CDR1 SGHNT and CDR2 YYREEE (reference sequence). This CDR3 contains 11 residues. Trimming shortened V by 5 bases and J by 4 bases, and 7 bases separated the two germline ends. The CDR3 is CASSGEYEQYF. CDR3 DNA sequence: TGTGCCAGCAGTGGGGAGTACGAGCAGTACTTC.

The chain is built from TRBV6-5 and TRBJ1-2; 8 positions match TRBD1. Trimming at V came to 6 bases and at J to 0 bases, leaving 3 bases not matched to a gene. The V gene's germline CDR1 is MNHEY and CDR2 SVGAGI. This CDR3 contains 14 residues. CDR3 DNA: TGTGCCAGCAGCCAACAGGGGGCTAACTATGGCTACACCTTC. As protein: CASSQQGANYGYTF.

The chain has TRBV27 and TRBJ2-3; D ambiguous. The CDR3 runs to 15 residues. Germline CDR1 is MNHEY and CDR2 is SMNVEV (reference sequence). The V gene lost 5 bases and the J gene lost 2 bases, with 14 bases spanning the gap. CDR3 loop: CASSEDSFSTDTQYF. CDR3 in DNA: TGTGCCAGCAGTGAAGACTCCTTCTCCACAGATACGCAGTATTTT.

There are many counts of this clone. The V call is TRBV5-4, the J call TRBJ2-5; maybe TRBD2 (6 bases). V was cut by 0 bases and J by 1 base, with 16 bases left in between. The CDR3 contains 17 residues. In germline, CDR1 is SGHNT, CDR2 YYREEE (reference sequence). The CDR3 DNA reads TGTGCCAGCAGCTTGGTAGGAGGCGGGGACTTCCAAGAGACCCAGTACTTC. Protein product: CASSLVGGGDFQETQYF.

The chain uses TRBV4-1 and TRBJ1-4, with D possibly being TRBD1 (5 bases). The CDR3 consists of 15 residues. The germline V gene has CDR1 MGHRA and CDR2 YSYEKL. V shed 0 bases and J shed 10 bases, with 15 bases lying between them. The CDR3 reads CASSQDKGSLGKLFF. The CDR3 bases are TGCGCCAGCAGCCAAGATAAGGGGTCATTGGGAAAACTGTTTTTT.